The 25 T cell receptor beta chains below come from one sample, sequenced in a study of vaccination and CD4 T cells after COVID-19. An Oncomine TCR Beta short-read assay was used to sequence the DNA from cultured CD4+ T cells. TCRdb reprocessed the PCR reads via MiXCR and lists one record per CDR3 protein. Among about 18,000 distinct CDR3 sequences, 59% were seen once, and the ten largest hold about 5%. The treatment denotes: approximately 9-day PBMC culture with coronavirus spike peptide pools or control peptides (ViraFEST assay). These receptors have no identified antigens. The source material was CD4+ T cells from blood, cultured in vitro, sampled after SARS-CoV-2 vaccination. These receptors were taken from a human donor who had recovered from COVID-19.

The V and J genes are TRBV29-1 and TRBJ2-5; D not resolved. Germline loops: CDR1 SQVTM, CDR2 ANQGSEA. CDR3 length: 11 amino acids. The V gene lost 2 bases and the J gene lost 4 bases, with 5 bases spanning the gap. CDR3 bases: TGCAGCGTTGAACTTATAGAGACCCAGTACTTC. This sequence encodes CSVELIETQYF.

This clonotype has only a few counts. The chain carries TRBV7-2 and TRBJ2-7; the match to TRBD2 covers 13 bases. Germline V lookup: CDR1 SGHTA, CDR2 FQGNSA. The J segment lost 3 bases and the V segment lost 5 bases, leaving 10 bases of the junction unmatched. This CDR3 is built from 17 residues. The CDR3 loop reads CASSPFRLAGGSYEQYF. The CDR3 bases are TGTGCCAGCAGCCCATTCCGACTAGCGGGGGGTAGCTACGAGCAGTACTTC.

The J gene is TRBJ2-1, the V gene TRBV6-2 or TRBV6-3, with TRBD2 matching 13 bases. Germline values: CDR1 MNHEY, CDR2 SVGEGT. The V and J ends lost 5 bases and 9 bases, in that order; junction bases with no gene match: 16. This CDR3 is 18 amino acids long. The CDR3: CASSQPRLAGGSGSEQFF. In DNA, the CDR3 is TGTGCCAGCAGTCAACCCAGACTAGCGGGGGGTTCAGGGAGTGAGCAGTTCTTC.

The table lists this clonotype with a few counts. The chain recombines TRBV28 with TRBJ1-2, with D maybe TRBD1 (6 bases). CDR1 and CDR2 from the germline V gene are MDHEN and SYDVKM. V was trimmed by 5 bases and J by 5 bases, leaving 15 bases between them. The CDR3 spans 14 residues. The CDR3 protein is CASSRRDMAYGYTF. The CDR3 DNA reads as TGTGCCAGCAGTCGACGGGACATGGCATATGGCTACACCTTC.

This CDR3 reads CASSQGVSYEQYF. Here the CDR3 DNA reads TGCGCCAGCAGCCAAGGGGTCAGCTACGAGCAGTACTTC. The chain carries TRBV4-3 and TRBJ2-7, with unresolved D. CDR1 is LGHNA and CDR2 is YSLEER in the germline V gene. The CDR3 consists of 13 residues. Trimming removed 1 base at V and 3 bases at J, with 7 bases between.

This clonotype showed up just a few times. The chain employs TRBV20-1 and TRBJ1-5; 10 nucleotides agree with TRBD1. This CDR3 has 19 residues. Germline V gene data show CDR1 as DFQATT and CDR2 as SNEGSKA (reference sequence). Trimming at V came to 6 bases and at J to 0 bases, leaving 17 bases not matched to a gene. CDR3 loop: CSAARPGQGLGGSNQPQHF. The CDR3 bases are TGCAGTGCAGCACGCCCGGGACAGGGGCTCGGGGGTAGCAATCAGCCCCAGCATTTT.

The chain joins TRBV30 to TRBJ1-1, with 8 nucleotides matching TRBD1. Looked up from germline, CDR1 is GTSNPN and CDR2 is SVGIG (reference sequence). This CDR3 is built from 12 residues. V lost 8 bases to trimming and J lost 3 bases; unmatched junction nucleotides: 5. CDR3 amino acids: CAGGQGHTEAFF. CDR3 DNA: TGTGCCGGCGGACAGGGACACACTGAAGCTTTCTTT.

V gene TRBV6-2 or TRBV6-3 combines with J gene TRBJ1-2, with 8 bases fitting TRBD1. There are 16 residues in the CDR3. Unmatched junction bases numbered 9, after V lost 4 bases and J lost 2 bases. The V gene's germline CDR1 is MNHEY and CDR2 SVGEGT. In DNA form, the CDR3 reads TGTGCCAGCAGTTCTCTCCCAGGACAGGGCAACTATGGCTACACCTTC. Protein product: CASSSLPGQGNYGYTF.

CDR3 sequence: CASSYVGSGNYEQYF. The CDR3 DNA reads as TGTGCCAGCAGTTACGTTGGATCCGGGAACTACGAGCAGTACTTC. The rearrangement links TRBV6-2 or TRBV6-3 to TRBJ2-7; TRBD2 is a possible D gene (5 bases). Germline lookup yields CDR1 MNHEY and CDR2 SVGEGT. V was clipped by 2 bases and J by 3 bases, with 14 bases between them. This CDR3 comprises 15 residues.

The gene calls are TRBV6-5 and TRBJ1-6; 10 positions agree with TRBD1. V lost 4 bases, J lost 8 bases, and 8 bases stayed unmatched. The CDR3 runs to 16 residues. Germline V gene lookup returns CDR1 MNHEY and CDR2 SVGAGI. This CDR3 reads CASSLISGQGYSPLHF. In nucleotides, the CDR3 is TGTGCCAGCAGTTTGATATCGGGACAGGGGTATTCACCCCTCCACTTT.

The rearrangement links TRBV28 to TRBJ1-2; D is uncertain. The CDR3 sequence is 13 residues long. V lost 7 bases and J 10 bases, leaving 19 bases between the germline ends. Germline-derived CDR1 and CDR2 are MDHEN and SYDVKM. In nucleotides, the CDR3 is TGTGCCAGCACCTACCGCGGCCGGCGGGCCTACACCTTC. Encoded protein: CASTYRGRRAYTF.

The rearrangement uses TRBV7-8 and TRBJ1-2, with TRBD1 matching over 10 bases. Germline CDR1 and CDR2: SGHVS and FQNEAQ. This CDR3 spans 15 amino acids. V lost 5 bases to trimming and J lost 3 bases; unmatched junction nucleotides: 6. The CDR3 DNA follows: TGTGCCAGCAGCCCAGGGGGGACAGGGGACTATGGCTACACCTTC. Protein product: CASSPGGTGDYGYTF.

This clonotype was picked up a small number of times. The CDR3 DNA follows: TGTGCCAGCGGACAAGGGGTGGCGTATGGCAATCAGCCCCAGCATTTT. As protein: CASGQGVAYGNQPQHF. The chain links TRBV6-2 or TRBV6-3 to TRBJ1-5, with TRBD1 as a possible D gene (5 bases). From germline, CDR1 is MNHEY and CDR2 SVGEGT. Trimming shortened V by 8 bases and J by 2 bases, and 19 bases separated the two germline ends. The CDR3 is 16 residues long.

This clonotype was counted only a few times. This chain links TRBV6-1 with TRBJ1-5; 7 bases align to TRBD1. The CDR3 sequence is 15 residues long. V lost 2 bases, J lost 3 bases, and 4 bases stayed unmatched. The germline V gene has CDR1 MNHNS and CDR2 SASEGT. The CDR3 loop reads CASSELGQTNQPQHF. The CDR3, as DNA: TGTGCCAGCAGTGAATTGGGACAGACCAATCAGCCCCAGCATTTT.

There are a few counts of this clonotype. The V call is TRBV6-9, the J call TRBJ2-7; 8 positions match TRBD1. This CDR3 region has 13 residues. The germline CDR1 and CDR2 sequences are MNHGY and SVAAGI. J gave up 6 bases and V 6 bases, and 7 bases lay outside the gene matches. CDR3 loop: CASSPDRAGEQYF. In DNA, the CDR3 is TGTGCCAGCAGCCCGGACAGGGCGGGCGAGCAGTACTTC.

This clonotype was seen just once. This rearrangement joins TRBV6-2 or TRBV6-3 to TRBJ2-1; TRBD2 matches 7 bases. The tail of the sequence fits TRBJ2-7 better, so the J call may be wrong. CDR3 length equals 13 residues. The germline V gene has CDR1 MNHEY and CDR2 SVGEGT. The CDR3 DNA is TGTGCCAGCAGTTACTCTGAGCGGGGAGGGCAGTACTTC. It encodes CASSYSERGGQYF.

The rearrangement links TRBV10-2 to TRBJ2-7, with D possibly being TRBD1 (6 bases). Germline assignment: CDR1 WSHSY and CDR2 SAAADI. The CDR3 is 13 residues long. Trimming took off 6 bases at V and 2 bases at J, with 11 bases between the two ends. The CDR3 DNA sequence: TGCGCCAGCAGGTCGACAGGACCCTACGAGCAGTACTTC. Translating it yields CASRSTGPYEQYF.

This chain uses TRBV7-2 with TRBJ1-2; D possibly corresponds to TRBD1 (5 bases). The CDR3 has 13 amino acids. Between the trimmed V and J ends, which lost 4 bases and 8 bases, there was a span of 14 bases. The germline V gene has CDR1 SGHTA and CDR2 FQGNSA. The CDR3: CASSSGIGEGYTF. The CDR3 nucleotides read TGTGCCAGCAGCTCAGGGATTGGGGAGGGCTACACCTTC.

The chain uses TRBV6-5 and TRBJ2-7; TRBD1 matches at 7 bases. CDR3 length: 14 residues. The V segment lost 2 bases and the J segment 2 bases; nucleotides outside the gene matches: 3. CDR1 MNHEY and CDR2 SVGAGI come from the germline V gene. The CDR3 DNA sequence: TGTGCCAGCAGTTACCGACAGGGTGCCTACGAGCAGTACTTC. Translation gives CASSYRQGAYEQYF.

This chain connects TRBV2 to TRBJ2-3; 7 bases align to TRBD2. Losses at the gene ends were 6 bases for V and 4 bases for J; bases not matched to a gene: 10. CDR1 and CDR2 from the germline V gene are SNHLY and FYNNEI. This CDR3 is 15 amino acids long. The DNA of the CDR3 is TGTGCCAGCAGCCAACTAGCGAGCGGAGCAGATACGCAGTATTTT. Translation: CASSQLASGADTQYF.

The genes are TRBV2 and TRBJ1-2; D gene ambiguous. Germline assignment: CDR1 SNHLY and CDR2 FYNNEI. This CDR3 is 14 amino acids long. V lost 3 bases to trimming and J lost 2 bases, with 10 bases between them. The CDR3 reads CASSESARNYGYTF. CDR3 sequence (DNA): TGTGCCAGCAGTGAGTCGGCCAGGAACTATGGCTACACCTTC.

The V and J genes are TRBV20-1 and TRBJ2-1; D call uncertain. CDR1 DFQATT and CDR2 SNEGSKA come from the germline V gene (reference sequence). Trimming removed 4 bases from V and 7 bases from J, with 23 bases in between. The CDR3 runs 16 residues. For the CDR3, the DNA is TGCAGTGCTACCTCCGCCTGGGCAGCGCAAGGGAATGAGCAGTTCTTC. Translated, it gives CSATSAWAAQGNEQFF.

The chain joins TRBV6-2 or TRBV6-3 to TRBJ1-5; D is uncertain. The V gene lost 8 bases and the J gene lost 4 bases, with 9 bases spanning the gap. Germline V gene data show CDR1 as MNHEY and CDR2 as SVGEGT. The CDR3 totals 12 residues. CDR3 DNA sequence: TGTGCCAGCCTTACGCCGAATCAGCCCCAGCATTTT. It yields the protein CASLTPNQPQHF.

V usage is TRBV7-8 and J usage is TRBJ1-5, with 10 bases that match TRBD1. This CDR3 has 17 amino acids. V trimming: 1 base; J trimming: 1 base; junction bases outside the gene matches: 4. Germline lookup yields CDR1 SGHVS and CDR2 FQNEAQ. This CDR3 reads CASSLGTGGTSNQPQHF. The CDR3, as DNA: TGTGCCAGCAGCTTAGGGACAGGGGGTACGAGCAATCAGCCCCAGCATTTT.

This clonotype was counted a few times. V is TRBV19 and J is TRBJ1-2; 7 positions agree with TRBD1. CDR3 size: 15 residues. With V trimmed by 5 bases and J by 4 bases, 10 bases remained unmatched. Germline values: CDR1 LNHDA, CDR2 SQIVND (reference sequence). The DNA for the CDR3 is TGTGCCAGTAGTCACACAGGGGCCCTACCCTATGGCTACACCTTC. This encodes CASSHTGALPYGYTF.